This T cell receptor (beta chain) was recovered during a study of shared clonotypes between healthy human individuals. Sequencing used immunoSEQ multiplex PCR; TCRdb keeps in-frame clones, though not all of them. Of some 2.1 million clones listed, 80% to 95% were seen once; the top ten hold around 1.7%. This CDR3 has 14 amino acids. Trimming stripped 4 bases from V and 2 bases from J, with 11 bases between. Germline values: CDR1 SGHTA, CDR2 FQGNSA. Naive CD8 cells lacked CD45RO, underwent positive selection for CCR7 and left out terminally differentiated effector memory CD45RA+ cells. Sequencing was performed on naive CD8+ T cells from PBMCs. The V and J genes are TRBV7-2 and TRBJ1-1, with a possible D match to TRBD1 (5 bases). The source of this sequence is a young man in good health. Some clones in this sample may be carry-over from other donors' samples. In DNA, the CDR3 is TGTGCCAGCAGCTGGGGGTTTGGAAACACTGAAGCTTTCTTT. It encodes CASSWGFGNTEAFF.